These 14 T cell receptor beta chains were all obtained from the same sample, sequenced in a study of blood T cell repertoires in COVID-19. Sequencing was performed with immunoSEQ multiplex PCR; in TCRdb, only in-frame clones are kept and a portion is missing. In the table there are about 320,000 clones, approximately 88% of which are singletons. Sequencing was done on a sample of PBMCs or T cells enriched from blood (not recorded which). These receptors were obtained from a man in his fifties or sixties who had recovered from COVID-19.

This clone showed up just once. The V and J genes are TRBV4-1 and TRBJ2-3; possible D gene TRBD2, 6 bases. CDR3 size: 15 residues. V lost 0 bases to trimming and J lost 4 bases, with 11 bases between them. Germline CDR1 is MGHRA and CDR2 is YSYEKL. The CDR3 protein is CASSQDGRPPDTQYF. The CDR3 region has the DNA TGCGCCAGCAGCCAAGATGGGAGGCCCCCAGATACGCAGTATTTT.

CDR3 amino acids: CAISETGTYEQYF. Here the CDR3 DNA reads TGTGCCATCAGTGAGACAGGTACCTACGAGCAGTACTTC. The chain recombines TRBV10-3 with TRBJ2-7; a possible D gene is TRBD1 (5 bases). Trimming took off 2 bases at V and 2 bases at J, with 7 bases between the two ends. The germline V gene encodes CDR1 ENHRY and CDR2 SYGVKD. The CDR3 is 13 residues long.

The chain has TRBV6-5 and TRBJ2-3, with a weak D call TRBD2 (5 bases). The germline V gene has CDR1 MNHEY and CDR2 SVGAGI. Trimming cost V 5 bases and J 7 bases, with 16 bases left between them. CDR3 length: 14 amino acids. The CDR3 DNA follows: TGTGCCAGCAGTACCCCCGGAGGCGCGCATACGCAGTATTTT. Amino acids: CASSTPGGAHTQYF.

The chain combines TRBV24-1 with TRBJ2-7, with 10 bases aligning to TRBD2. V lost 0 bases to trimming and J lost 5 bases; unmatched junction nucleotides: 27. CDR3 length equals 23 residues. Germline assignment: CDR1 KGHDR and CDR2 SFDVKD. CDR3 DNA sequence: TGTGCCACCAGTGATTTGGTATCAGGGGGGAGGAGCGGGAGGGCCTTGAAGTTTAACGAGCAGTACTTC. The encoded protein is CATSDLVSGGRSGRALKFNEQYF.

This clone was detected once. The chain combines TRBV19 with TRBJ2-1; D possibly corresponds to TRBD2 (5 bases). CDR3 size: 16 residues. Trimming removed 3 bases at V and 0 bases at J, with 12 bases between. Germline values: CDR1 LNHDA, CDR2 SQIVND (reference sequence). The CDR3 reads CASSIQAESSYNEQFF. DNA for the CDR3: TGTGCCAGTAGTATTCAAGCGGAGAGCTCCTACAATGAGCAGTTCTTC.

The chain has TRBV24-1 and TRBJ2-2, with D possibly being TRBD2 (8 bases). V dropped 2 bases and J dropped 5 bases, with 29 bases sitting between them. The CDR3 has 21 amino acids. In germline, CDR1 is KGHDR, CDR2 SFDVKD. Here the CDR3 DNA reads TGTGCCACCAGTGATTGGTTCCGGGGGGGACCACGGCCCAGGGGGACCGGGGAGCTGTTTTTT. It specifies CATSDWFRGGPRPRGTGELFF.

The chain is built from TRBV19 and TRBJ2-3, with D maybe TRBD2 (6 bases). From germline, CDR1 is LNHDA and CDR2 SQIVND (reference sequence). V dropped 3 bases and J dropped 0 bases, with 13 bases sitting between them. This CDR3 has 16 residues. The CDR3 protein is CASSMSLATSTDTQYF. The CDR3 nucleotides read TGTGCCAGTAGTATGTCTCTAGCGACTAGCACAGATACGCAGTATTTT.

The chain has TRBV4-1 and TRBJ2-5, with 11 bases matching TRBD2. Losses at the gene ends were 4 bases for V and 11 bases for J; bases not matched to a gene: 12. CDR1 and CDR2 from the germline V gene are MGHRA and YSYEKL. The CDR3 totals 15 residues. CDR3: CASSPKSLAGGAQYF. DNA of the CDR3: TGCGCCAGCAGCCCAAAGTCATTAGCGGGAGGGGCTCAGTACTTC.

Here the CDR3 reads CASTSPGRAGTDTQYF. The CDR3 bases are TGTGCCAGCACCTCCCCCGGGAGGGCCGGTACAGATACGCAGTATTTT. V gene TRBV28 combines with J gene TRBJ2-3; 8 positions match TRBD2. Germline CDR1 and CDR2: MDHEN and SYDVKM. The J segment lost 3 bases and the V segment lost 7 bases, leaving 12 bases of the junction unmatched. The CDR3 length is 16 residues.

J is TRBJ2-4 and V is TRBV28; TRBD1 might be the D (6 bases). Germline values: CDR1 MDHEN, CDR2 SYDVKM. V dropped 4 bases and J dropped 0 bases, with 22 bases sitting between them. CDR3 length: 19 residues. In nucleotides, the CDR3 is TGTGCCAGCAGTTCCTCCGTGAACAGGGCAACGTTAGCCAAAAACATTCAGTACTTC. It translates to CASSSSVNRATLAKNIQYF.

V gene TRBV6-5 combines with J gene TRBJ1-3; unclear D gene. The V gene lost 2 bases and the J gene lost 3 bases, with 8 bases spanning the gap. Germline lookup yields CDR1 MNHEY and CDR2 SVGAGI. CDR3 length: 14 residues. The CDR3 protein is CASSYGVGGNTIYF. CDR3 coding DNA: TGTGCCAGCAGTTACGGTGTCGGTGGAAACACCATATATTTT.

This chain links TRBV2 with TRBJ2-7, with D possibly being TRBD1 (6 bases). V was shortened by 4 bases and J by 2 bases, with 12 bases between the two germline ends. CDR1 is SNHLY and CDR2 is FYNNEI in the germline V gene. The CDR3 loop spans 14 amino acids. The CDR3 region is CASSVARQAYEQYF. In DNA form, the CDR3 reads TGTGCCAGCAGTGTGGCTCGACAGGCCTACGAGCAGTACTTC.

This chain uses TRBV28 with TRBJ2-7; no reliable D call. Germline loops: CDR1 MDHEN, CDR2 SYDVKM. V was pared by 5 bases and J by 5 bases, with 13 bases between. The CDR3 runs 13 residues. The CDR3 spells CASSALSRDEQYF. The DNA for the CDR3 is TGTGCCAGCAGTGCTCTATCCCGGGACGAGCAGTACTTC.

A single count supports this clone. V is TRBV12-3 or TRBV12-4 and J is TRBJ2-4, with 9 positions matching TRBD1. V shed 6 bases and J 7 bases; nucleotides not matched to a gene: 4. CDR3 length: 13 amino acids. CDR3 sequence (DNA): TGTGCCAGCAGCCGGACAGGGGACAACATTCAGTACTTC. This codes for CASSRTGDNIQYF.